A single T cell receptor (beta chain) is shown here with its context. Its antigen is as yet unknown. Sequencing was performed with immunoSEQ multiplex PCR; in TCRdb, only in-frame clones are kept and a portion is missing. The data hold 90,000 to 120,000 clones, with about 89% observed a single time. There was relapse after autologous stem cell transplantation in every patient, and there was variation in brentuximab vedotin exposure. The CDR3 is 13 residues long. V was shortened by 2 bases and J by 11 bases, with 13 bases between the two germline ends. In germline, CDR1 is MNHEY, CDR2 SVGAGI. The record originates from a study of PD-1 blockade in classical Hodgkin lymphoma. Notes on the study in general: Baseline TCR diversity was reportedly lower in newly diagnosed patients than healthy donors. Complete responders entered with baseline diversity on par with newly diagnosed patients, the results showed.

The chain carries TRBV6-5 and TRBJ2-1; no firm D call. The input for sequencing was peripheral blood mononuclear cells (PBMCs), taken before the second cycle of nivolumab. This sequence originates from a human donor with classical Hodgkin lymphoma. Here the CDR3 DNA reads TGTGCCAGCAGTTACAAGGGCAGCCAGCAGCAGTTCTTC. It translates to CASSYKGSQQQFF.